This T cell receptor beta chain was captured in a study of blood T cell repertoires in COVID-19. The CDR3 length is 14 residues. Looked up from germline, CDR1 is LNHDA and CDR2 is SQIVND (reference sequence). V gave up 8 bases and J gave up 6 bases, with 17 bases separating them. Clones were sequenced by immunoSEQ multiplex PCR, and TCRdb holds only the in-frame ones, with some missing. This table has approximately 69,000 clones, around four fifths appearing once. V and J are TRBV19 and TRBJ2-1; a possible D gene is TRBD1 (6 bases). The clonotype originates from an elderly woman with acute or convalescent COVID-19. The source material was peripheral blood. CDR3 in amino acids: CASSLWGHANEQFF. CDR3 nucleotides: TGTGCCAGTTCTCTTTGGGGGCATGCCAATGAGCAGTTCTTC.